Below, one TCR beta chain is given with its context. The target of this receptor is not known. Base qualities are not at hand, and no much larger clone is one base apart. This sample was taken from a study of control samples from healthy donors and cancer patients (dated by TCRdb to the early 2020s). CDR1 and CDR2, per the germline V gene, are SGHTA and FQGNSA. Relative to germline, V is missing 2 bases and J is missing 2 bases, with 14 bases of the junction outside any gene match. From the cysteine through the phenylalanine, the CDR3 covers 19 amino acids. Only the CDR3 DNA is retained, 57 bases long and in frame from the first base. Libraries were made using the immunoSEQ multiplex PCR assay. The immuneACCESS repertoire file appears here via TCRdb, limited to in-frame rearrangements. These files lack a portion of the clones; in checked studies, under half of the deficit traces to unresolved V genes, and the cause of the others is not known. This sample is represented by about 250,000 clones; over 75% of them were singletons. 10% to 15% of the sample lies in the top ten.

The sequence was obtained from a woman aged 55-69 years with lung cancer. Rearrangement joined TRBV7-2 to TRBJ2-7; TRBD2 fits 11 bases in the junction. The sequencing sample was made of PBMCs. The DNA reads as follows: TGTGCCAGCAGCTTATTTCCCCCAGGGACACTAGCGGGGGCCTACGAGCAGTACTTC. Translated, this gives CASSLFPPGTLAGAYEQYF.